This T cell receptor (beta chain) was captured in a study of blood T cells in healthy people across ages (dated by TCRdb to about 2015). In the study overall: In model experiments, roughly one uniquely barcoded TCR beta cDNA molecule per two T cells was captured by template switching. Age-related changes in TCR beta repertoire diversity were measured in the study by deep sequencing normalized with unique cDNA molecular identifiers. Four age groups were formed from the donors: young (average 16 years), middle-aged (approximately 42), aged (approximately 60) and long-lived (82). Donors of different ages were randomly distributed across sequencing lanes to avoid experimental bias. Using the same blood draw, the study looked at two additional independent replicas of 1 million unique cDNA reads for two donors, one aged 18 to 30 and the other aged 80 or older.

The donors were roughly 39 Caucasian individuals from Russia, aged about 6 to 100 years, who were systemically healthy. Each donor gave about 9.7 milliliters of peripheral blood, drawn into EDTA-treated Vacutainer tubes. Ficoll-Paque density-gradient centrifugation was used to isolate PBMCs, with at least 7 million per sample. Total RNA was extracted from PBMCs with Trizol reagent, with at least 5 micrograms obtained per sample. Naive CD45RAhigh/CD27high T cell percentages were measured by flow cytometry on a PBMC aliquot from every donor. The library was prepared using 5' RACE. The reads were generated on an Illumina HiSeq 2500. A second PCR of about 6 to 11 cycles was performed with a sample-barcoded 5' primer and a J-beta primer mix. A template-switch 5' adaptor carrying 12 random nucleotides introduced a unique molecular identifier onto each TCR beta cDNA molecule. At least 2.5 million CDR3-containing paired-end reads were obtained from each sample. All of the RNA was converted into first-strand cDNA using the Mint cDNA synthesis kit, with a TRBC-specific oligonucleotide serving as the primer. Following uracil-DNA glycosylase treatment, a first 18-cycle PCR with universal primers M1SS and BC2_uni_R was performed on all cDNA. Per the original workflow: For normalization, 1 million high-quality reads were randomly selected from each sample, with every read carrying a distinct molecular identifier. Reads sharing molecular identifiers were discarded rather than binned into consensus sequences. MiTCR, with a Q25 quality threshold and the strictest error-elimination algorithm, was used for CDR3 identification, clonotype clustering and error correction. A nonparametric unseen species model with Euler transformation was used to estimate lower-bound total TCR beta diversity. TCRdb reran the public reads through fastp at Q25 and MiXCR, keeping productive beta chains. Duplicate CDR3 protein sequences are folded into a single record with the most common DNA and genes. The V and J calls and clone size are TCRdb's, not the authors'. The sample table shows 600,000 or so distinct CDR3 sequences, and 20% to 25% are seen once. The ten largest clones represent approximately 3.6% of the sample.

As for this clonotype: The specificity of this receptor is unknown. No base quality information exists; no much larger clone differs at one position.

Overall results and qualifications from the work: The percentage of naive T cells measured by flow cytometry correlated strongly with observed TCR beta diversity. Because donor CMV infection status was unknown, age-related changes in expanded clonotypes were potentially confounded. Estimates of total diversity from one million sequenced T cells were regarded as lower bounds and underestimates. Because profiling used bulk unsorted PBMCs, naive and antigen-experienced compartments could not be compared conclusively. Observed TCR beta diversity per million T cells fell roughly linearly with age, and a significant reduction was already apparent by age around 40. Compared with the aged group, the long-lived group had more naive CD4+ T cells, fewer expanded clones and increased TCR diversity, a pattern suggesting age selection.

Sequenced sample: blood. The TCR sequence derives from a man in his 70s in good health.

CDR3 loop: CASTPGLYTGELFF. The DNA sequence is TGCGCCAGCACCCCCGGACTTTACACCGGGGAGCTGTTTTTT. The chain was built from TRBV5-1 and TRBJ2-2; 5 matching bases give a weak D call of TRBD2. The CDR1 and CDR2 encoded by the germline V gene are SGHRS and YFSETQ. V is pared back by 6 bases and J by 3 bases, with 12 bases lying between the germline termini. The CDR3 covers 14 residues, taking in both the cysteine and the phenylalanine. Here the CDR3 DNA is all that survives: 42 bases in frame from base 1.